The present T cell receptor beta chain was sequenced within a study of T cell repertoires in cytomegalovirus infection. About the research overall: Shared public TCR beta signatures pointed to both CMV infection and a matching HLA type. Findings of the study overall: Cumulative frequency of public TCR beta families picked out carriers of CMV plus the relevant HLA. The study found HLA-C-restricted CMV-specific TCR beta clonotypes dominating the ex vivo response.

TCRdb passed the reads through MiXCR, listing each CDR3 protein once. Among hundreds of thousands of distinct CDR3 sequences listed, roughly a third were seen once. As regards this clonotype: What it binds is not known.

There are 18 residues in the CDR3. Per germline, CDR1 DFQATT and CDR2 SNEGSKA (reference sequence). V gave up 6 bases and J gave up 0 bases, with 24 bases separating them. The sequence derives from a human donor in good health (CMV status not recorded). Some clones in this sample may be carry-over from other donors' samples. Sequencing input: PBMCs. This chain connects TRBV20-1 to TRBJ1-3; maybe TRBD1 (5 bases). The CDR3 region is CSAGWGTPFLSSGNTIYF. The CDR3 DNA sequence: TGCAGTGCAGGGTGGGGGACCCCCTTCTTGAGCTCTGGAAACACCATATATTTT.